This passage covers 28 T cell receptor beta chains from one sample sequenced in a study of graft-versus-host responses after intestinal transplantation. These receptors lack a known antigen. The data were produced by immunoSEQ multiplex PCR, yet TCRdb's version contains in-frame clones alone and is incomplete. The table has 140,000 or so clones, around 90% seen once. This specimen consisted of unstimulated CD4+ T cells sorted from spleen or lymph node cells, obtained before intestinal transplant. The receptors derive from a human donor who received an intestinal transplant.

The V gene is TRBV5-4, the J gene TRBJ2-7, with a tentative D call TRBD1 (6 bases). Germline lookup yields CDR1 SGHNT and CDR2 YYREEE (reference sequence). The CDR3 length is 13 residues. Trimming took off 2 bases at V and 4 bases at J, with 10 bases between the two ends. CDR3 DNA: TGTGCCAGCAGCTTCCCAGGGGTTTACGAGCAGTACTTC. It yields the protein CASSFPGVYEQYF. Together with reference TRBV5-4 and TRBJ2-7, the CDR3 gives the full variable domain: ETGVTQSPTHLIKTRGQQVTLRCSSQSGHNTVSWYQQALGQGPQFIFQYYREEENGRGNFPPRFSGLQFPNYSSELNVNALELDDSALYLCASSFPGVYEQYFGPGTRLTVT.

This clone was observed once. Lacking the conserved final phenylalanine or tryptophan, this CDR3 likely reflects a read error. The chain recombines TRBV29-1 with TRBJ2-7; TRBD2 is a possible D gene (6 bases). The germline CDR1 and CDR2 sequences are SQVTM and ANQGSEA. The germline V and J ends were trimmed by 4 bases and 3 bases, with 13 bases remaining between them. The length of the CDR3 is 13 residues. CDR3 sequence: CSVGLAGIYEQYS. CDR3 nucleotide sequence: TGCAGCGTTGGATTGGCGGGGATCTACGAGCAGTACTCC.

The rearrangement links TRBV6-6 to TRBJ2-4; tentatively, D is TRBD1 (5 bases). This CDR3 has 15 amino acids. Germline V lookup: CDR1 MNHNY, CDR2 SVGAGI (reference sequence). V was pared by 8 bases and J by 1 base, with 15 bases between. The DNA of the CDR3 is TGTGCCAGCGGACAACCCGGGTTGGCCAAAAACATTCAGTACTTC. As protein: CASGQPGLAKNIQYF.

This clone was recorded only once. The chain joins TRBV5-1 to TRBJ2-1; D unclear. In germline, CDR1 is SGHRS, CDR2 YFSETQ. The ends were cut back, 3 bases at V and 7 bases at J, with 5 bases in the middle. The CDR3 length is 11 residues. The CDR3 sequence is CASSSSNEQFF. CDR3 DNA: TGCGCCAGCAGCTCGTCGAATGAGCAGTTCTTC.

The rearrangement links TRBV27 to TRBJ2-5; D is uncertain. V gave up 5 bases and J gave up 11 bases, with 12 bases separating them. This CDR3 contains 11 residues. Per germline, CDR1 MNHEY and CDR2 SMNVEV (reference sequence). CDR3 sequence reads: CASSLCPRQYF. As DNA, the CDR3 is TGTGCCAGCAGTCTCTGCCCCCGTCAGTACTTC.

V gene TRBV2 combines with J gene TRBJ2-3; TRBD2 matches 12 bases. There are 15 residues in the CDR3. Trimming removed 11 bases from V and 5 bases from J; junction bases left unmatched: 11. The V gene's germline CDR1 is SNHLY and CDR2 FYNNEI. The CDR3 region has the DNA TGTGCCGGCTGGGGGGCTAGCGGGAGGGGAGATACGCAGTATTTT. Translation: CAGWGASGRGDTQYF.

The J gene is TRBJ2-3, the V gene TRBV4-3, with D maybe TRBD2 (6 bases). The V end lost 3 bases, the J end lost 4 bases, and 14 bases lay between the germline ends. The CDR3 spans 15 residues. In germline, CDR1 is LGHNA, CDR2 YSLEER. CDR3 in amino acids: CASSQGRGMADTQYF. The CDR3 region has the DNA TGCGCCAGCAGCCAGGGTCGGGGGATGGCAGATACGCAGTATTTT.

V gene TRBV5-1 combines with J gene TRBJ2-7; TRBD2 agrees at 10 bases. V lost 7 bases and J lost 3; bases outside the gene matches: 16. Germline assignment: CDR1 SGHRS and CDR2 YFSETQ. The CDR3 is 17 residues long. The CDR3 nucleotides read TGCGCCAGCCGGGACATACGGCTAGCGGGAGAGGGCTACGAGCAGTACTTC. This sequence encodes CASRDIRLAGEGYEQYF.

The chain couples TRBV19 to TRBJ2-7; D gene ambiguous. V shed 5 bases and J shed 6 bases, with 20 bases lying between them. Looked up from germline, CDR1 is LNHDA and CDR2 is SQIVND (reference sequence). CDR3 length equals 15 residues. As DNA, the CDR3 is TGTGCCAGTAGTCTAGGGCCAACGGTCGTTATCGAGCAGTACTTC. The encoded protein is CASSLGPTVVIEQYF.

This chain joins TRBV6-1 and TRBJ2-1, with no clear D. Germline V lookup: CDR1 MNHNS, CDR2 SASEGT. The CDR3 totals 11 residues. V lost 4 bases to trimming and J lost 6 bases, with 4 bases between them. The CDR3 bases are TGTGCCAGCAGTGCCCCCAATGAGCAGTTCTTC. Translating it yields CASSAPNEQFF.

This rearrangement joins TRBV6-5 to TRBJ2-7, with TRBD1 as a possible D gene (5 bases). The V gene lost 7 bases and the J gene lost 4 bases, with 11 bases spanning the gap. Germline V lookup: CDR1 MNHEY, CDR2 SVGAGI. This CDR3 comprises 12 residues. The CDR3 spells CASNRGKYEQYF. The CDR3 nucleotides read TGTGCCAGCAATAGGGGAAAATACGAGCAGTACTTC.

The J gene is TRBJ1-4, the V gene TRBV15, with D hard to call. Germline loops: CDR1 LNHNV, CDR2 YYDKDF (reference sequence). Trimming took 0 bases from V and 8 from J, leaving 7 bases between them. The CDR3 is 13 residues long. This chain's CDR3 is CATSREGREKLFF. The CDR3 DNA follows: TGTGCCACCAGCAGAGAGGGGAGGGAAAAACTGTTTTTT.

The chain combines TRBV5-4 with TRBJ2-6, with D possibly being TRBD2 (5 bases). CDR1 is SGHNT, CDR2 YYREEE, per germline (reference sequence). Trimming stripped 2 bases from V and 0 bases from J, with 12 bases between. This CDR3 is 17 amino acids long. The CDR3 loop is CASSFGGLHSGANVLTF. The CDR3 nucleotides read TGTGCCAGCAGCTTTGGAGGCCTGCACTCTGGGGCCAACGTCCTGACTTTC.

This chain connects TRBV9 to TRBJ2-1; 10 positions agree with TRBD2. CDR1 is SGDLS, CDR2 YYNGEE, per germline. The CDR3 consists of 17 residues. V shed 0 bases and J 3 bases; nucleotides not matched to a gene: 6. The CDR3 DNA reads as TGTGCCAGCAGCGTAGAGTATGGACTAGCGGTCTACAATGAGCAGTTCTTC. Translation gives CASSVEYGLAVYNEQFF.

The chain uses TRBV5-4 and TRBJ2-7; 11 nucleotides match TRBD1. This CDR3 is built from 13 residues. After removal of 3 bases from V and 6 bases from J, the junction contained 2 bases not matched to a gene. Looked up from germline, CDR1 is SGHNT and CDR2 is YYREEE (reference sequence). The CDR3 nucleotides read TGTGCCAGCAGCTGGACAGGGGGCCGCGAGCAGTACTTC. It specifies CASSWTGGREQYF. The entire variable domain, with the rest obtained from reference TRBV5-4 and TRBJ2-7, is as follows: ETGVTQSPTHLIKTRGQQVTLRCSSQSGHNTVSWYQQALGQGPQFIFQYYREEENGRGNFPPRFSGLQFPNYSSELNVNALELDDSALYLCASSWTGGREQYFGPGTRLTVT.

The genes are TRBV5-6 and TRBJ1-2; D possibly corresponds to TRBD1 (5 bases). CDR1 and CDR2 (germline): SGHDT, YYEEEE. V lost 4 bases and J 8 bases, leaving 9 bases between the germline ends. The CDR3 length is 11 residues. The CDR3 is CASSTGSGYTF. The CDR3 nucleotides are TGTGCCAGCAGCACAGGTTCGGGCTACACCTTC.

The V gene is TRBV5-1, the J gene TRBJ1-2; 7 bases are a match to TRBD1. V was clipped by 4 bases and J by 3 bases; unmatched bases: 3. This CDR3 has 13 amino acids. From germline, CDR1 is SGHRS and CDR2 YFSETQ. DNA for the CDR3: TGCGCCAGCAGCCTTGGACAGGACTATGGCTACACCTTC. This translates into CASSLGQDYGYTF.

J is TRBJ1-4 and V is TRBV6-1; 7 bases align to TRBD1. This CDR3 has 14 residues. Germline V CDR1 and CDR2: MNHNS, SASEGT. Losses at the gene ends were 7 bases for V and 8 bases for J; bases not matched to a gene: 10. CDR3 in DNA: TGTGCCAGCATCCGACAGGGTTGGGGAGAAAAACTGTTTTTT. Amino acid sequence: CASIRQGWGEKLFF.

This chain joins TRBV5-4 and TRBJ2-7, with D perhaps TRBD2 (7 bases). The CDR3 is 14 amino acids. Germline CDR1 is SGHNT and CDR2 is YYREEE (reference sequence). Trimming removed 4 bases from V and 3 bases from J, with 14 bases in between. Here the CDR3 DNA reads TGTGCCAGCAGCCTGGGGGGGCGAAACTACGAGCAGTACTTC. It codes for CASSLGGRNYEQYF.

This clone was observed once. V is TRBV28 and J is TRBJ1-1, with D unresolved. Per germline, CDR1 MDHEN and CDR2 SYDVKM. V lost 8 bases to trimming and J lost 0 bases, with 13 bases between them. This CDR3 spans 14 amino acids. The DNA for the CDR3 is TGTGCCAGCTCCACCGGGGTCCTGAACACTGAAGCTTTCTTT. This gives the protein CASSTGVLNTEAFF.

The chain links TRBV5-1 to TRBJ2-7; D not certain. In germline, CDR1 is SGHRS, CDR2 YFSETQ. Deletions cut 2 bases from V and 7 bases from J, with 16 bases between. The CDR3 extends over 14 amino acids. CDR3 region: CASSFSADAKEQYF. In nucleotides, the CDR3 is TGCGCCAGCAGCTTTTCCGCGGACGCTAAGGAGCAGTACTTC.

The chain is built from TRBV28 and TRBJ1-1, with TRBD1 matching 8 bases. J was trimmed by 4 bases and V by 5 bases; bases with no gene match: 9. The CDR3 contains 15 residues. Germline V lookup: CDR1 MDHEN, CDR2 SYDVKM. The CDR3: CASSPGDRGGTEAFF. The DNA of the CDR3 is TGTGCCAGCAGTCCGGGCGACAGGGGAGGCACTGAAGCTTTCTTT.

CDR3 loop: CASSFLAGSYNEQFF. For the CDR3, the DNA is TGTGCCAGCAGCTTCCTTGCCGGGTCCTACAATGAGCAGTTCTTC. The chain is built from TRBV9 and TRBJ2-1, with D unresolved. The V gene lost 4 bases and the J gene lost 1 base, with 12 bases spanning the gap. The CDR3 covers 15 residues. Germline CDR1 is SGDLS and CDR2 is YYNGEE.

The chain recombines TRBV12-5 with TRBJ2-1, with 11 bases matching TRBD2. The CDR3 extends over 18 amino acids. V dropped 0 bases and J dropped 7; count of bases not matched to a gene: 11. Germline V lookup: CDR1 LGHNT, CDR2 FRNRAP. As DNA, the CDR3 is TGTGCTAGTGGTTTGGTACGACTAGCGGGGCTTATCTGTAATGAGCAGTTCTTC. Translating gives CASGLVRLAGLICNEQFF.

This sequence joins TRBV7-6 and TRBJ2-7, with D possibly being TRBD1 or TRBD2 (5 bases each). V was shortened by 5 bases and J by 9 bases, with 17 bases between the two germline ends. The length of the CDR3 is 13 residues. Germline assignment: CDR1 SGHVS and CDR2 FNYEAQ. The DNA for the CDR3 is TGTGCCAGCAGCCGAGGGACCTCCCTGGCGCAGTACTTC. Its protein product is CASSRGTSLAQYF. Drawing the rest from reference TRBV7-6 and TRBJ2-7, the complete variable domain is GAGVSQSPRYKVTKRGQDVALRCDPISGHVSLYWYRQALGQGPEFLTYFNYEAQQDKSGLPNDRFSAERPEGSISTLTIQRTEQRDSAMYRCASSRGTSLAQYFGPGTRLTVT.

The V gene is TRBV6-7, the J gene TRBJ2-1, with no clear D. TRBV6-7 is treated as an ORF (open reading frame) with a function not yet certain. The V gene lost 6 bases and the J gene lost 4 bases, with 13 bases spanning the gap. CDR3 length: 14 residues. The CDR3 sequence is CASSNMNRYNEQFF. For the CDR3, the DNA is TGTGCCAGCAGCAACATGAACCGATACAATGAGCAGTTCTTC.

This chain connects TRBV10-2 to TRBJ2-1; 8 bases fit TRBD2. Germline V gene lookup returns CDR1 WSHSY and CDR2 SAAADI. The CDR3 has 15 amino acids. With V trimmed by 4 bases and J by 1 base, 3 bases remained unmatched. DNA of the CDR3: TGCGCCAGCAGTGTCACTAGCGGTTCCTACAATGAGCAGTTCTTC. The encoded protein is CASSVTSGSYNEQFF.

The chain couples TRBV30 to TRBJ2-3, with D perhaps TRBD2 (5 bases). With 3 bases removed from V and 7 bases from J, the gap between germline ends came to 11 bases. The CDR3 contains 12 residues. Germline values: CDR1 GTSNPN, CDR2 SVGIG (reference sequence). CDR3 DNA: TGTGCCTGGAGGGGCCCGGGAAATACGCAGTATTTT. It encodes CAWRGPGNTQYF.